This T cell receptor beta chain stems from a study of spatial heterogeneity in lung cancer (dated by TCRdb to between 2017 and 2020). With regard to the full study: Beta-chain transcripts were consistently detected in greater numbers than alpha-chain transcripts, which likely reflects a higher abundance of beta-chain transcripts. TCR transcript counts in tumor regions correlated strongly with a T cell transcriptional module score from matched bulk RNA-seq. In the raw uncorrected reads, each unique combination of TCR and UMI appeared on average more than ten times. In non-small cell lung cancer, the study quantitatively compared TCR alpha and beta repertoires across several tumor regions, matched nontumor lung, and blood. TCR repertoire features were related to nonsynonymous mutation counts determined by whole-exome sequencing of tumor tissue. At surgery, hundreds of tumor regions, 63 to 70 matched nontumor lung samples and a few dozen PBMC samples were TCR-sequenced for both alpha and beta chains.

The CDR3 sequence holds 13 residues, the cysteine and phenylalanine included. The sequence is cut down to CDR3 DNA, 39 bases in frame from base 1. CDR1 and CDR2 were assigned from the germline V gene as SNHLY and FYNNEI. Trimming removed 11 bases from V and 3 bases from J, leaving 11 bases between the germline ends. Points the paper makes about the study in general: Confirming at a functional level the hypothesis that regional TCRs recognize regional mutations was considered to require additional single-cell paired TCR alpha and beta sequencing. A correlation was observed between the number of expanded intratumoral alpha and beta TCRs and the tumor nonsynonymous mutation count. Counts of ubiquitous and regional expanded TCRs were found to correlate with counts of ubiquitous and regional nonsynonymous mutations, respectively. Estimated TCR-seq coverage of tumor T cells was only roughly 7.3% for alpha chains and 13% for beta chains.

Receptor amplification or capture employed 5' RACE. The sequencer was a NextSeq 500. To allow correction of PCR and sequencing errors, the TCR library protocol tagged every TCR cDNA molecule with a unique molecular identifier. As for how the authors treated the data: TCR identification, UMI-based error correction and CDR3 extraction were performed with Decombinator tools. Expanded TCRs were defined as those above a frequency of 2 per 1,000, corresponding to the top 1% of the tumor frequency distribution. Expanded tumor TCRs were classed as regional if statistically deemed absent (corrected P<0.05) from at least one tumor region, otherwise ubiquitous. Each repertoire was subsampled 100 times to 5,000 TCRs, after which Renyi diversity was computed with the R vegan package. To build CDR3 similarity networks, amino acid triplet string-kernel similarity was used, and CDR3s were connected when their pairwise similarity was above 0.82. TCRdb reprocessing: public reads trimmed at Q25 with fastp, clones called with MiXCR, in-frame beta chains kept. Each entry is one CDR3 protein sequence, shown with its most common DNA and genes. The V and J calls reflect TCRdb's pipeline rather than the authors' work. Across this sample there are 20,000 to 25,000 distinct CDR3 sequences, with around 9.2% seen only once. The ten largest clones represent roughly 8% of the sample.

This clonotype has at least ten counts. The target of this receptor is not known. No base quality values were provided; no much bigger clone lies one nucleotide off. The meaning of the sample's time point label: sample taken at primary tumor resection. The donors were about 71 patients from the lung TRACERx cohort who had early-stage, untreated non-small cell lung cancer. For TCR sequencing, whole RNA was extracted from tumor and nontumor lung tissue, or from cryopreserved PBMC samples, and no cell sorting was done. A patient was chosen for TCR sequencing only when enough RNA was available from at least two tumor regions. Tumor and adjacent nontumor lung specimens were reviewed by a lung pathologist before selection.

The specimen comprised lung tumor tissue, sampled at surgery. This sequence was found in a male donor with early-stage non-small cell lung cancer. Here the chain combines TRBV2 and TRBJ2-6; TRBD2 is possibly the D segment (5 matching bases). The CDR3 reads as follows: CAGTGSGANVLTF. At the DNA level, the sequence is TGTGCCGGAACGGGGAGTGGGGCCAACGTCCTGACTTTC.